What follows is one T cell receptor beta chain and its context. Antigen specificity is unknown. This sample stems from a study of OX40 agonist ivuxolimab in advanced cancers. Findings of the study overall: Certain nonresponding patients likewise had low normalized T-cell clonal expansion.

Per germline, CDR1 MNHNS and CDR2 SASEGT. V dropped 6 bases and J dropped 0 bases, with 9 bases sitting between them. The CDR3 totals 14 residues. Exclusion of a patient followed from autoimmune disease history or systemic immunosuppression. The protocol was immunoSEQ multiplex PCR, while the TCRdb copy is restricted to in-frame clones and leaves out a portion. The sample holds 69,000 or so clones, roughly nine tenths seen once. Specimen: CD4+ or CD8+ T cells sorted from blood, collected in a trial of the OX40 agonist ivuxolimab. The V and J genes are TRBV6-1 and TRBJ1-5, with D unclear. The clonotype comes from an adult with an advanced solid tumor such as melanoma, head and neck, liver or kidney cancer. Here the CDR3 reads CASSRLGSNQPQHF. The CDR3 nucleotides read TGTGCCAGCAGCCGGCTCGGTAGCAATCAGCCCCAGCATTTT.